The 16 T cell receptor delta chains reported below all come from one sample, sequenced in a study of Vδ1+ human thymocytes. These receptors' antigens are unknown. The template was reverse-transcribed extracted RNA. CDR3 amplicons came from multiplex PCR with pooled V-gene forward and constant-region reverse primers. TCRdb applied CATT to the multiplex PCR reads for clone calling. This table holds more than 25,000 delta-chain clones, 6% to 8% found once. Findings and caveats of the study: Highly polyclonal TRG and TRD repertoires with Gaussian CDR3 length distributions appeared in thymus.

Material for sequencing was Vdelta1+ gamma-delta thymocytes from the thymus. Sample subset: FACS-sorted CD3+ TCRalphabeta- TCRVdelta1+ TCRVdelta2- thymocytes. The receptor set was obtained from a girl less than two years old who had congenital heart surgery.

This chain joins TRDV1 and TRDJ1, with 9 bases identical to TRDD3. The length of the CDR3 is 19 residues. Germline CDR1 TSWWSYY, CDR2 QGS. The ends lost 0 bases at V and 0 bases at J; junction bases unmatched: 11. The CDR3: CALGELQSNWGTYTDKLIF. The CDR3 bases are TGTGCTCTTGGGGAACTACAGTCGAACTGGGGGACGTACACCGATAAACTCATCTTT.

The chain carries TRDV1 and TRDJ1, with 7 bases lining up with TRDD2. CDR1 and CDR2 (germline): TSWWSYY, QGS. The CDR3 spans 16 residues. V shed 1 base, J shed 4 bases, and the junction held 9 bases outside the gene matches. The chain's CDR3 is CALGEREFLRSDKLIF. For the CDR3, the DNA is TGTGCTCTTGGGGAACGGGAGTTCCTACGGAGCGATAAACTCATCTTT.

A few counts support this clone. The chain carries TRDV1 and TRDJ1; weak D call: TRDD3 (5 bases). Germline assignment: CDR1 TSWWSYY and CDR2 QGS. Between the trimmed V and J ends, which lost 3 bases and 0 bases, there was a span of 23 bases. The CDR3 is 19 residues long. The CDR3 DNA sequence: TGTGCTCTTGGGGAGGCTAGTACTGGTAAAACAAACTACACCGATAAACTCATCTTT. This sequence encodes CALGEASTGKTNYTDKLIF.

This clone was observed a few times. The J gene was recorded as TRDJ1; no V gene was called. There are 16 residues in the CDR3. In nucleotides, the CDR3 is TGTGCTCTTAGGGATCCCCCCGCCTTAAGCGGCGATAAACTCATCTTT. This translates into CALRDPPALSGDKLIF.

This clone has more than one count but fewer than ten. The chain uses TRDV1 and TRDJ1; D gene unclear. CDR3 length: 14 residues. With 3 bases removed from V and 7 bases from J, the gap between germline ends came to 15 bases. Germline CDR1 reads TSWWSYY; CDR2 reads QGS. In nucleotides, the CDR3 is TGTGCTCTTGGGGACCATACACACCTCGTTAAACTCATCTTT. It is translated as CALGDHTHLVKLIF.

J is TRDJ1 and V is TRDV1, with 10 bases lining up with TRDD3. Germline values: CDR1 TSWWSYY, CDR2 QGS. The CDR3 spans 19 residues. V trimming: 2 bases; J trimming: 0 bases; junction bases outside the gene matches: 12. The CDR3 loop reads CALGESDDWGMGNTDKLIF. CDR3 DNA sequence: TGTGCTCTTGGGGAATCTGACGACTGGGGGATGGGGAACACCGATAAACTCATCTTT.

The V and J genes are TRDV1 and TRDJ1, with 7 bases that match TRDD3. TCRdb gives no J gene; it was assigned here by matching the DNA to germline. The germline V gene has CDR1 TSWWSYY and CDR2 QGS. CDR3 length: 22 amino acids. After removal of 4 bases from V and 1 base from J, the junction contained 27 bases not matched to a gene. The CDR3 nucleotides read TGTGCTCTTGGGGGTGTGGAGGGCTTCCAACCCTCTGGGGGGAGGGGCACCGATAAACTCATCTTT. It translates to CALGGVEGFQPSGGRGTDKLIF.

This clone appeared a few times. The chain couples TRDV1 to TRDJ1; 10 bases line up with TRDD3. The ends lost 5 bases at V and 7 bases at J; junction bases unmatched: 19. The CDR3 covers 18 residues. CDR1 and CDR2 (germline): TSWWSYY, QGS. DNA of the CDR3: TGTGCTCTTGGGAAATGGGACCTACCCGGGGGATACGCGAGTAAACTCATCTTT. Protein product: CALGKWDLPGGYASKLIF.

This clone was counted between two and nine times. The chain combines TRDV1 with TRDJ1, with 7 positions matching TRDD3. Trimming removed 2 bases from V and 9 bases from J; junction bases left unmatched: 15. Per the germline V gene, CDR1 is TSWWSYY and CDR2 is QGS. The CDR3 is 16 residues long. The CDR3 nucleotides read TGTGCTCTTGGGGAATCTGAATATTTAGACTGGGGAGAACTCATCTTT. It codes for CALGESEYLDWGELIF.

This sequence joins TRDV1 and TRDJ1, with TRDD3 identical over 12 bases. Losses at the gene ends were 2 bases for V and 1 base for J; bases not matched to a gene: 14. This CDR3 is 20 amino acids long. CDR1 is TSWWSYY and CDR2 is QGS in the germline V gene. CDR3 sequence: CALGETPNPGGYVGTDKLIF. CDR3 nucleotide sequence: TGTGCTCTTGGGGAAACCCCTAATCCTGGGGGATACGTAGGCACCGATAAACTCATCTTT.

This clone was detected a few times. The rearrangement uses TRDV1 and TRDJ2; D tentatively fits TRDD2 or TRDD3 (9 bases each). V was cut by 7 bases and J by 1 base, with 37 bases left in between. This CDR3 contains 23 residues. Germline V lookup: CDR1 TSWWSYY, CDR2 QGS. The CDR3 sequence: CALVQPPSYVTGGGEDLTAQLFF. CDR3 sequence (DNA): TGTGCTCTTGTTCAACCGCCTTCCTACGTTACTGGGGGAGGGGAGGATTTGACAGCACAACTCTTCTTT.

On this clone itself: One end of the junction is discordant with germline, which a read error may explain. The J gene is TRDJ3, the V gene TRDV2; D might be TRDD3 (6 bases). The CDR3 totals 18 residues. The germline V gene has CDR1 GEAIGNYY and CDR2 EKD. The CDR3 loop is CARDAGICKSWDTRQMFF. The CDR3 nucleotides are TGTGCCCGTGACGCCGGGATATGTAAGTCCTGGGACACCCGACAGATGTTTTTC.

About this clone: Its ends do not fully match the called genes, so a read error is possible. The sample holds other DNA sequences that translate to the same CDR3. J is TRDJ1 and V is TRDV2; D may be TRDD3 (5 bases). This CDR3 has 16 residues. Germline V gene sequence: CDR1 GEAIGNYY, CDR2 EKD. Written as DNA, the CDR3 is TGCGCCTGTGACATCAGCTGGGCCGACTACACCGATAAACTCATCTTT. Protein sequence: CACDISWADYTDKLIF.

This clone was counted between two and nine times. The chain is built from TRDV1 and TRDJ1, with D tentatively TRDD3 (5 bases). Germline V CDR1 and CDR2: TSWWSYY, QGS. V lost 2 bases and J lost 6, with 31 bases in between. This CDR3 contains 20 residues. CDR3 amino acids: CALGESRPPVSLGPRYKLIF. The CDR3 bases are TGTGCTCTTGGGGAAAGTCGCCCCCCCGTTTCGCTGGGCCCGAGGTATAAACTCATCTTT.

The chain recombines TRDV1 with TRDJ1; perhaps TRDD3 as D (5 bases). No J segment appears in TCRdb, so it was assigned here by matching the sequence to germline. The CDR3 length is 17 residues. Trimming removed 3 bases from V and 2 bases from J, with 19 bases in between. Germline CDR1 is TSWWSYY and CDR2 is QGS. In nucleotides, the CDR3 is TGTGCTCTTGGGGAGTACTGGTTGGAACCAAGTACCGATAAACTCATCTTT. Its protein is CALGEYWLEPSTDKLIF.

The J gene is TRDJ1, the V gene TRDV1; no clear D. Here the J gene was assigned by germline matching of the DNA, as TCRdb has none. The CDR3 runs 16 residues. V was cut by 1 base and J by 5 bases, with 17 bases left in between. Germline assignment: CDR1 TSWWSYY and CDR2 QGS. DNA of the CDR3: TGTGCTCTTGGGGAACGCCTCGGGAATATGGCGGATAAACTCATCTTT. It is translated as CALGERLGNMADKLIF.